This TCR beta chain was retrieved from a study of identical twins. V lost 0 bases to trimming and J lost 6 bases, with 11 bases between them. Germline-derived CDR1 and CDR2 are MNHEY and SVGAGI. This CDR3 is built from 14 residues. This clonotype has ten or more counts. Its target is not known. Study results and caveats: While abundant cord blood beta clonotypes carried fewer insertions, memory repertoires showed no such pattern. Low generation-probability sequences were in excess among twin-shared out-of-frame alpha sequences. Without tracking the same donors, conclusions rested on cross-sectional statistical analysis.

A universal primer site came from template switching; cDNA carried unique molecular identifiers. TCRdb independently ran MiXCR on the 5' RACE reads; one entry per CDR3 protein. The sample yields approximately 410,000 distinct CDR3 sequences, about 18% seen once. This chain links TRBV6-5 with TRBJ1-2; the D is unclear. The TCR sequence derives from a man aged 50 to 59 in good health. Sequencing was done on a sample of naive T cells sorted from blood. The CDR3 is CASSYSVAGNGYTF. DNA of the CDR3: TGTGCCAGCAGTTACTCAGTGGCGGGAAATGGCTACACCTTC.